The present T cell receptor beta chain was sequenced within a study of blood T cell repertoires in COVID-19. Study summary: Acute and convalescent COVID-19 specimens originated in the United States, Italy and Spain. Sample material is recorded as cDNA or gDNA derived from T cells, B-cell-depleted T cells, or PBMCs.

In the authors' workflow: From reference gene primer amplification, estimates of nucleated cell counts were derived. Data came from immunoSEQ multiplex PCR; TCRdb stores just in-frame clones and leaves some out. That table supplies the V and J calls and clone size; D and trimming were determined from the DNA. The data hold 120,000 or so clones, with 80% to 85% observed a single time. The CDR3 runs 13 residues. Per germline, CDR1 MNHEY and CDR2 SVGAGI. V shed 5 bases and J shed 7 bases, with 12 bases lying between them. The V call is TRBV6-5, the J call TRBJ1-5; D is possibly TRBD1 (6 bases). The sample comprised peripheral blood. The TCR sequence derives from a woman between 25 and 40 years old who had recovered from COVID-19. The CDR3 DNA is TGTGCCAGCAGTATACAGGGTGAACAGCCCCAGCATTTT. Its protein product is CASSIQGEQPQHF.